This passage covers 22 T cell receptor beta chains from one sample sequenced in a study of blood T cells in healthy people across ages. A sample-barcoded 5' primer and a J-beta primer mix were used in a second PCR of about 6 to 12 cycles. TCRdb processed the 5' RACE reads anew with MiXCR; each CDR3 protein has one entry. The sample records 1,500,000 or so distinct CDR3 sequences, about 45% being singletons. Sample: blood. The receptors derive from a woman younger than 35 in good health.

This chain connects TRBV29-1 to TRBJ1-2; D might be TRBD1 (5 bases). This CDR3 contains 14 residues. The V end lost 0 bases, the J end lost 6 bases, and 14 bases lay between the germline ends. Germline CDR1 reads SQVTM; CDR2 reads ANQGSEA. CDR3 loop: CSVEDTVPGDGYTF. In DNA form, the CDR3 reads TGCAGCGTTGAAGACACAGTGCCGGGGGATGGCTACACCTTC.

CDR3 protein: CASSLLGMGRKPTEAFF. CDR3 sequence (DNA): TGTGCCAGCAGCTTGTTGGGAATGGGCAGGAAGCCCACTGAAGCTTTCTTT. The chain links TRBV7-2 to TRBJ1-1, with unresolved D. V shed 3 bases and J shed 4 bases, with 21 bases lying between them. Germline CDR1 SGHTA, CDR2 FQGNSA. This CDR3 is 17 amino acids long.

J is TRBJ1-6 and V is TRBV30, with D maybe TRBD1 (5 bases). The V end was cut by 3 bases, the J end by 0 bases, with 6 bases between. Per the germline V gene, CDR1 is GTSNPN and CDR2 is SVGIG (reference sequence). This CDR3 has 14 residues. The CDR3 DNA sequence: TGTGCCTGGAGGACAGTCTCCTATAATTCACCCCTCCACTTT. This encodes CAWRTVSYNSPLHF.

This clonotype has a handful of counts. The rearrangement joins TRBV20-1 to TRBJ2-7; TRBD1 or TRBD2 may be the D gene (5 bases each). V was clipped by 0 bases and J by 2 bases, with 14 bases between them. Germline loops: CDR1 DFQATT, CDR2 SNEGSKA (reference sequence). This CDR3 is built from 15 residues. CDR3 sequence: CSARDRQGATYEQYF. The CDR3 DNA reads as TGCAGTGCTAGAGATCGTCAGGGAGCAACCTACGAGCAGTACTTC.

The V and J genes are TRBV20-1 and TRBJ1-2, with D perhaps matching TRBD1 (6 bases). Germline V gene data show CDR1 as DFQATT and CDR2 as SNEGSKA (reference sequence). V lost 3 bases to trimming and J lost 4 bases, with 18 bases between them. There are 15 residues in the CDR3. The CDR3 DNA reads as TGCAGTGCTAGTCCAAATGGGGGGGCCTCCTATGGCTACACCTTC. Its protein is CSASPNGGASYGYTF.

On this clonotype: The junction and the germline gene differ at one end; a read error may be behind it. This sequence joins TRBV12-3 or TRBV12-4 and TRBJ2-2; perhaps TRBD1 as D (5 bases). The CDR3 consists of 14 residues. This CDR3 is CAGSLSRVTGELFF. The CDR3 region has the DNA TGTGCCGGCAGTTTAAGCAGGGTCACCGGGGAGCTGTTTTTT.

Here the CDR3 DNA reads TGTGCCAGCAGAGAAACAGGGTGGTCGAATGAAAAACTGTTTTTT. This translates into CASRETGWSNEKLFF. V is TRBV2 and J is TRBJ1-4, with D maybe TRBD1 (6 bases). The CDR3 is 15 amino acids. Germline V CDR1 and CDR2: SNHLY, FYNNEI. V gave up 6 bases and J gave up 5 bases, with 16 bases separating them.

V usage is TRBV9 and J usage is TRBJ1-5, with unresolved D. The CDR3 contains 13 residues. V was trimmed by 4 bases and J by 6 bases, leaving 11 bases between them. The germline CDR1 and CDR2 sequences are SGDLS and YYNGEE. The CDR3 DNA reads as TGTGCCAGCAGCACCAGATTCGGTCAGCCCCAGCATTTT. It translates to CASSTRFGQPQHF.

The chain uses TRBV6-2 or TRBV6-3 and TRBJ1-1; D ambiguous. Germline lookup yields CDR1 MNHEY and CDR2 SVGEGT. The V and J ends lost 2 bases and 1 base respectively, with 5 bases between them. This CDR3 contains 13 residues. DNA for the CDR3: TGTGCCAGCAGTTACGTGTCGAACACTGAAGCTTTCTTT. Protein sequence: CASSYVSNTEAFF.

The chain joins TRBV12-3 or TRBV12-4 to TRBJ1-1, with D perhaps TRBD1 (5 bases). The CDR3 is 14 amino acids. V was cut by 6 bases and J by 4 bases, with 15 bases left in between. Here the CDR3 reads CASSLGTFLTEAFF. Here the CDR3 DNA reads TGTGCCAGCAGCCTCGGGACTTTCCTCACTGAAGCTTTCTTT.

The chain employs TRBV20-1 and TRBJ2-5; TRBD1 aligns across 7 bases. Germline V gives CDR1 DFQATT, CDR2 SNEGSKA (reference sequence). Trimming at V came to 2 bases and at J to 5 bases, leaving 8 bases not matched to a gene. CDR3 length equals 14 residues. DNA for the CDR3: TGCAGTGCTAGAAATCGAGGCAGGGGGGAGACCCAGTACTTC. Residues: CSARNRGRGETQYF.

This clonotype appeared a single time. Mismatch with germline at one junction end may stem from a read error. This chain links TRBV25-1 with TRBJ1-4; the D is unclear. Germline-derived CDR1 and CDR2 are MGHDK and SYGVNS. The CDR3 is 16 residues long. This CDR3 reads CASSDWRAATKEKLFF. The CDR3 DNA reads TGTGCCAGCAGTGACTGGAGGGCCGCAACTAAGGAAAAACTGTTTTTT.

This clonotype was seen a few times. The chain recombines TRBV6-4 with TRBJ2-3; D is perhaps TRBD2 (5 bases). The CDR3 is made up of 13 amino acids. V lost 3 bases, J lost 6 bases, and 10 bases lay in between. Germline V gene lookup returns CDR1 MRHNA and CDR2 SNTAGT. The CDR3: CASSEQRGDTQYF. The CDR3 DNA reads as TGTGCCAGCAGTGAGCAACGAGGGGATACGCAGTATTTT.

About this clonotype: A read error may produce the germline difference seen at one junction end. V and J are TRBV9 and TRBJ2-3; 7 nucleotides agree with TRBD2. The CDR3 length is 14 residues. Germline assignment: CDR1 SGDLS and CDR2 YYNGEE. The CDR3 protein is CASSVGGSIDTQYF. The CDR3 nucleotides are TGTGCCAGCAGCGTAGGCGGGAGCATAGATACGCAGTATTTT.

The chain combines TRBV7-9 with TRBJ1-2, with D unresolved. CDR3 length: 11 amino acids. CDR1 and CDR2 (germline): SEHNR, FQNEAQ (reference sequence). V was cut by 7 bases and J by 7 bases, with 10 bases left in between. CDR3 bases: TGTGCCAGCACCGTGGGCCGTGGCTACACCTTC. Translating gives CASTVGRGYTF. The whole variable domain, remainder taken from reference TRBV7-9 and TRBJ1-2, is DTGVSQNPRHKITKRGQNVTFRCDPISEHNRLYWYRQTLGQGPEFLTYFQNEAQLEKSRLLSDRFSAERPKGSFSTLEIQRTEQGDSAMYLCASTVGRGYTFGSGTRLTVV.

J is TRBJ2-3 and V is TRBV6-1, with 13 bases identical to TRBD2. Germline CDR1 MNHNS, CDR2 SASEGT. Losses at the gene ends were 2 bases for V and 8 bases for J; bases not matched to a gene: 10. The length of the CDR3 is 17 residues. CDR3 sequence (DNA): TGTGCCAGCAGTGAATTACTAGCGGGAGGGCCGGTGGGTACGCAGTATTTT. Translated: CASSELLAGGPVGTQYF.

V usage is TRBV11-2 and J usage is TRBJ1-1; 7 bases are a match to TRBD1. Per the germline V gene, CDR1 is SGHAT and CDR2 is FQNNGV. The CDR3 is made up of 15 amino acids. J lost 0 bases, V lost 3 bases, and 4 bases had no gene match. CDR3 sequence reads: CASSFRTGMNTEAFF. The CDR3 bases are TGTGCCAGCAGCTTCCGGACAGGAATGAACACTGAAGCTTTCTTT.

In nucleotides, the CDR3 is TGTGCCAGCAGCAAAATAGGGTTCTCCTACGAGCAGTACTTC. Protein sequence: CASSKIGFSYEQYF. V and J are TRBV21-1 and TRBJ2-7. TRBV21-1 is flagged as a pseudogene. The CDR3 sequence is 14 residues long.

The chain combines TRBV7-9 with TRBJ2-2, with D unresolved. The CDR3 runs to 14 residues. The V gene lost 1 base and the J gene lost 5 bases, with 8 bases spanning the gap. CDR1 SEHNR and CDR2 FQNEAQ come from the germline V gene (reference sequence). The CDR3 region is CASSLVLETGELFF. As DNA, the CDR3 is TGTGCCAGCAGCTTAGTTCTAGAAACCGGGGAGCTGTTTTTT.

This chain uses TRBV20-1 with TRBJ1-2; tentatively, D is TRBD1 (5 bases). This CDR3 comprises 14 residues. V lost 7 bases to trimming and J lost 0 bases, with 15 bases between them. Germline assignment: CDR1 DFQATT and CDR2 SNEGSKA (reference sequence). The CDR3 reads CSGWGGTPNYGYTF. In DNA, the CDR3 is TGCAGTGGTTGGGGGGGGACCCCTAACTATGGCTACACCTTC.

The V gene is TRBV5-1, the J gene TRBJ2-3; 8 nucleotides line up with TRBD2. The junction had 7 bases not matched to a gene; V was cut back by 1 base and J by 6 bases. This CDR3 is built from 15 residues. Germline CDR1 reads SGHRS; CDR2 reads YFSETQ. Here the CDR3 DNA reads TGCGCCAGCAGCTTGTCACTGGGACTAGGGGATACGCAGTATTTT. Translating gives CASSLSLGLGDTQYF.

This clonotype was recorded a few times. The rearrangement links TRBV20-1 to TRBJ2-1; 11 bases map to TRBD2. With 5 bases clipped from V and 6 bases from J, the junction kept 9 bases outside the gene matches. CDR1 and CDR2 from the germline V gene are DFQATT and SNEGSKA (reference sequence). The length of the CDR3 is 15 residues. Here the CDR3 reads CSAGSSGRTTNEQFF. The CDR3 DNA reads TGCAGTGCTGGGTCTAGCGGGAGGACGACCAATGAGCAGTTCTTC.